This T cell receptor (beta chain) was identified during a study of monozygotic twins with inflammatory bowel disease. Concerning this clonotype: The target antigen is unknown.

TCRdb reprocessed the 5' RACE reads, with one entry per CDR3 protein and no DNA. The sample spans 150,000 to 200,000 distinct CDR3 sequences; the ten largest clones claim around 7.2%. Study-level results: Immunosuppressive treatment differences may have increased patient repertoire variability. The inverse Simpson measure of TCRbeta diversity was lower in IBD patients than in healthy co-twins.

Sampling involved one blood draw (roughly 2.4 ml) for every donor. The CDR3 runs 13 residues. Germline CDR1 SGDLS, CDR2 YYNGEE. This clonotype was sampled from a human donor with ulcerative colitis or Crohn's disease, or a healthy co-twin of an affected twin (not recorded which). This chain uses TRBV9 with TRBJ2-3; lacking DNA, the TRBD1 call made by TCRdb goes unchecked. The specimen sequenced was blood. CDR3 sequence: CASSSPVTDTQYF.